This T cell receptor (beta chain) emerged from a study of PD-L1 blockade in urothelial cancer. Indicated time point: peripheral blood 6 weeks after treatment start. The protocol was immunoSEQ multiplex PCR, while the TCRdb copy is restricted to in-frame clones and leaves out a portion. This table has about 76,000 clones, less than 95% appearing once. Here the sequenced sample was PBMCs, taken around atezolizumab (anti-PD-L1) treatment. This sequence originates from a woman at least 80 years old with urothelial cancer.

In DNA, the CDR3 is TGCGCCAGCAGAGCCGGGACAGGGGCTGACACTGAAGCTTTCTTT. Protein: CASRAGTGADTEAFF. The chain carries TRBV10-1 and TRBJ1-1, with TRBD1 identical over 10 bases. Germline V lookup: CDR1 WNHNN, CDR2 SYGVQD (reference sequence). The CDR3 contains 15 residues. V lost 6 bases to trimming and J lost 3 bases; unmatched junction nucleotides: 7.